This T cell receptor (beta chain) stems from a study of blood T cell repertoires in COVID-19. Study background: Samples came from the United States, Italy and Spain, spanning acute and convalescent COVID-19. Sources were T cells, B-cell-depleted T cells, or PBMCs; the material itself was cDNA or gDNA.

Germline V gives CDR1 KGHSH, CDR2 LQKENI. Trimming pared 2 bases from V and 8 bases from J, leaving 10 bases between. There are 14 residues in the CDR3. Authors' analysis steps: Amplification with reference gene primers provided the estimates of nucleated cell counts. The protocol was immunoSEQ multiplex PCR, while the TCRdb copy is restricted to in-frame clones and leaves out a portion. The V and J calls and clone size are taken from that table; D and trimming were inferred from the DNA. The sample yields about 220,000 clones, around 84% seen once. The chain carries TRBV18 and TRBJ1-6; the D gene is possibly TRBD1 (6 bases). The receptor's source is a man aged 45 to 65 with active or convalescent COVID-19. What was sequenced was peripheral blood. The CDR3 sequence: CASSPTGWDSPLHF. CDR3 coding DNA: TGTGCCAGCTCACCAACAGGGTGGGATTCACCCCTCCACTTT.